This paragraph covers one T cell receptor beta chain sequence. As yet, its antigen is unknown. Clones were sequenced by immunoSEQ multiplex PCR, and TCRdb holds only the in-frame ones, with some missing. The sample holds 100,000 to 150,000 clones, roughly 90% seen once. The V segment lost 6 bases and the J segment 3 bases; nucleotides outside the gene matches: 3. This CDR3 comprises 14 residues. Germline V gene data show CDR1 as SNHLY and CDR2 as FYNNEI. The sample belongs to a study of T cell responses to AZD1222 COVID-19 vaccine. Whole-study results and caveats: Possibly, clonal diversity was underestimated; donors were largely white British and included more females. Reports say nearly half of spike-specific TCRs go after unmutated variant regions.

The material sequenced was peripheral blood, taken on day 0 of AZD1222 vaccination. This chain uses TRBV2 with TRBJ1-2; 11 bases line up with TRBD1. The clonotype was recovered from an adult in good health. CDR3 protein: CASRGQGVDYGYTF. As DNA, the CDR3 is TGTGCCAGCAGGGGACAGGGGGTTGACTATGGCTACACCTTC.